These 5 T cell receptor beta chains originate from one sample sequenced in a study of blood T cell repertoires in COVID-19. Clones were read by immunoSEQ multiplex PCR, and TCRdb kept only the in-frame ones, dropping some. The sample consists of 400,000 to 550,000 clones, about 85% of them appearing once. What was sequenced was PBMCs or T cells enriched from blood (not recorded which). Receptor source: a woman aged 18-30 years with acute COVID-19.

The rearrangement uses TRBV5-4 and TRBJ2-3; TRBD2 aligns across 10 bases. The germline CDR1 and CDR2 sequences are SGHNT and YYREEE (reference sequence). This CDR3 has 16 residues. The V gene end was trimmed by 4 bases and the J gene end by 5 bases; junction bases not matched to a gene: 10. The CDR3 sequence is CASSHQAGGQRDTQYF. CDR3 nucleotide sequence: TGTGCCAGCAGCCACCAAGCGGGAGGGCAGAGAGATACGCAGTATTTT.

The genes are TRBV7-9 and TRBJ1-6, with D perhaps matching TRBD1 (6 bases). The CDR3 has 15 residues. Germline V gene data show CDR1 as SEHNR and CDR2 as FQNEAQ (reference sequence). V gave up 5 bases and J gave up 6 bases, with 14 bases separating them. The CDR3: CASSPGGLINSPLHF. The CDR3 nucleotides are TGTGCCAGCAGCCCCGGGGGGCTGATTAATTCACCCCTCCACTTT.

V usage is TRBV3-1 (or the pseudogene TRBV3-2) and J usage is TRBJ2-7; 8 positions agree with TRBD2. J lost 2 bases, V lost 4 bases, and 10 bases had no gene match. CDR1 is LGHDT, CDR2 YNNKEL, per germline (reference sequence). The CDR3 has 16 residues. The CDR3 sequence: CASSPWVAGGTYEQYF. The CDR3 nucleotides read TGTGCCAGCAGCCCGTGGGTGGCGGGGGGAACCTACGAGCAGTACTTC.

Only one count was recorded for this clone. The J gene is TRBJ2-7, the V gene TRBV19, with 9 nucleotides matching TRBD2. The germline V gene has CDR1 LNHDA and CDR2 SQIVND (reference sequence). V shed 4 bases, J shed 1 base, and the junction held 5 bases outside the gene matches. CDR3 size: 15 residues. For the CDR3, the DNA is TGTGCCAGTAGTAAGAATAGCGGGAGATCCTACGAGCAGTACTTC. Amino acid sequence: CASSKNSGRSYEQYF.

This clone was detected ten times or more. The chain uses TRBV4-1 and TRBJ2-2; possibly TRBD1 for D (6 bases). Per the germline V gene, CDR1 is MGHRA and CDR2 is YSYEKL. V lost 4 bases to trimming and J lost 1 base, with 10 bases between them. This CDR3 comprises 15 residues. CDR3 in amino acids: CASSLGRGNTGELFF. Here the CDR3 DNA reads TGCGCCAGCAGCCTGGGCAGGGGGAACACCGGGGAGCTGTTTTTT.